These 22 T cell receptor beta chains were sequenced from one sample in a study of blood T cell repertoires in COVID-19. Only in-frame clones appear in the TCRdb table, and some are missing; sequencing was by immunoSEQ multiplex PCR. Of 450,000 to 500,000 clones listed, approximately 85% are singletons. Sequenced material: peripheral blood. The source is a human donor in a cohort sampled during active COVID-19.

The genes are TRBV3-1 (or the pseudogene TRBV3-2) and TRBJ2-5; tentative D call: TRBD1 (6 bases). CDR3 length equals 15 residues. V lost 1 base to trimming and J lost 2 bases, with 11 bases between them. Germline CDR1 reads LGHDT; CDR2 reads YNNKEL (reference sequence). CDR3 amino acids: CASSQGRGPQETQYF. The CDR3, as DNA: TGTGCCAGCAGCCAAGGCAGGGGCCCACAAGAGACCCAGTACTTC.

The chain is built from TRBV6-5 and TRBJ1-2; D gene ambiguous. This CDR3 has 16 amino acids. Trimming removed 4 bases from V and 5 bases from J, with 20 bases in between. Per germline, CDR1 MNHEY and CDR2 SVGAGI. CDR3 sequence: CASSSPSGGSAYGYTF. The CDR3 bases are TGTGCCAGCAGTTCCCCTTCCGGAGGGAGCGCTTATGGCTACACCTTC.

This clone was counted a single time. The CDR3 sequence: CAWSGSGFTTSYNEQFF. The CDR3 region has the DNA TGTGCCTGGAGTGGGAGCGGGTTCACAACTTCCTACAATGAGCAGTTCTTC. The chain recombines TRBV30 with TRBJ2-1; a weak D match, TRBD2 (6 bases). Trimming took 1 base from V and 1 from J, leaving 17 bases between them. The CDR3 has 17 residues. In germline, CDR1 is GTSNPN, CDR2 SVGIG (reference sequence). Filled out from reference TRBV30 and TRBJ2-1, the complete variable domain reads SQTIHQWPATLVQPVGSPLSLECTVEGTSNPNLYWYRQAAGRGLQLLFYSVGIGQISSEVPQNLSASRPQDRQFILSSKKLLLSDSGFYLCAWSGSGFTTSYNEQFFGPGTRLTVL.

This clone has just a few counts. The chain is built from TRBV9 and TRBJ2-1; 10 bases are a match to TRBD2. The CDR3 consists of 15 residues. Germline V lookup: CDR1 SGDLS, CDR2 YYNGEE. V lost 3 bases, J lost 2 bases, and 2 bases stayed unmatched. The CDR3: CASSETSGPYNEQFF. The CDR3 coding sequence is TGTGCCAGCAGCGAGACTAGCGGGCCCTACAATGAGCAGTTCTTC.

This clone was counted a few times. The chain joins TRBV3-1 (or the pseudogene TRBV3-2) to TRBJ2-3; TRBD2 matches 13 bases. V shed 0 bases and J 5 bases; nucleotides not matched to a gene: 14. The CDR3 extends over 20 amino acids. CDR1 and CDR2 (germline): LGHDT, YNNKEL (reference sequence). The CDR3: CASSQEGTSGIPVGLDTQYF. CDR3 bases: TGTGCCAGCAGCCAAGAAGGGACTAGCGGGATACCGGTGGGGCTAGATACGCAGTATTTT.

This clone was recorded at least ten times. The chain employs TRBV28 and TRBJ2-7; D perhaps matches TRBD2 (6 bases). CDR1 is MDHEN, CDR2 SYDVKM, per germline. V gave up 2 bases and J gave up 9 bases, with 20 bases separating them. The CDR3 has 15 residues. The CDR3 region is CASSLGSGSGVGQYF. The CDR3 bases are TGTGCCAGCAGTTTAGGTAGCGGCAGCGGCGTAGGGCAGTACTTC.

This chain joins TRBV9 and TRBJ1-2; D unresolved. Germline V gene lookup returns CDR1 SGDLS and CDR2 YYNGEE. V was cut by 1 base and J by 8 bases, with 27 bases left in between. The CDR3 has 18 amino acids. The CDR3 DNA sequence: TGTGCCAGCAGCGTATCTGGGCTCGGATTTGGGCTTCTCCACGGCTACACCTTC. This codes for CASSVSGLGFGLLHGYTF.

The genes are TRBV28 and TRBJ2-1, with 13 bases that match TRBD2. J gave up 10 bases and V 5 bases, and 5 bases lay outside the gene matches. This CDR3 contains 14 residues. Germline V lookup: CDR1 MDHEN, CDR2 SYDVKM. The CDR3 DNA follows: TGTGCCAGCAGTACTAGCGGGAGGGCCGTAGAGCAGTTCTTC. It codes for CASSTSGRAVEQFF.

The gene calls are TRBV29-1 and TRBJ1-5; D unresolved. The CDR3 has 13 amino acids. Germline V gene lookup returns CDR1 SQVTM and CDR2 ANQGSEA. The CDR3 loop is CSVQLSYNQPQHF. The CDR3 bases are TGCAGTGTACAGCTGTCGTACAATCAGCCCCAGCATTTT.

This clone has only one observation. The rearrangement joins TRBV5-1 to TRBJ1-1; D gene unclear. Germline V gene lookup returns CDR1 SGHRS and CDR2 YFSETQ. The length of the CDR3 is 14 residues. The V gene lost 0 bases and the J gene lost 5 bases, with 11 bases spanning the gap. DNA of the CDR3: TGCGCCAGCAGCTTGGTTTTAGCCGGTACTGAAGCTTTCTTT. As protein: CASSLVLAGTEAFF.

The V gene is TRBV19, the J gene TRBJ2-1; 7 bases are a match to TRBD1. There are 15 residues in the CDR3. The germline CDR1 and CDR2 sequences are LNHDA and SQIVND (reference sequence). With V trimmed by 5 bases and J by 3 bases, 7 bases remained unmatched. The CDR3, as DNA: TGTGCCAGTAGTCTACAGGGGAATCTCTACAATGAGCAGTTCTTC. This encodes CASSLQGNLYNEQFF.

The chain recombines TRBV12-3 or TRBV12-4 with TRBJ1-2; 8 bases are shared with TRBD1. This CDR3 region has 13 residues. J gave up 6 bases and V 6 bases, and 6 bases lay outside the gene matches. CDR3 protein: CASSPGQGHGYTF. The CDR3 nucleotides are TGTGCCAGCAGCCCAGGACAGGGACATGGCTACACCTTC.

The V gene is TRBV9, the J gene TRBJ2-3; 11 bases map to TRBD2. This CDR3 region has 16 residues. V shed 3 bases and J 1 base; nucleotides not matched to a gene: 4. Germline CDR1 is SGDLS and CDR2 is YYNGEE. The CDR3 loop reads CASSDGLAGRTDTQYF. The CDR3 bases are TGTGCCAGCAGCGACGGACTAGCGGGCCGCACAGATACGCAGTATTTT.

This clone came up a few times. CDR3 nucleotides: TGTGCCATCAGTTCCAAAGTGGCCCCCCTCCAAGAGACCCAGTACTTC. The encoded protein is CAISSKVAPLQETQYF. The chain has TRBV10-3 and TRBJ2-5; D is uncertain. The germline CDR1 and CDR2 sequences are ENHRY and SYGVKD. Between the trimmed V and J ends, which lost 5 bases and 1 base, there was a span of 17 bases. The CDR3 length is 16 residues.

The chain is built from TRBV5-6 and TRBJ2-1, with 15 bases matching TRBD2. V dropped 3 bases and J dropped 7; count of bases not matched to a gene: 11. Germline assignment: CDR1 SGHDT and CDR2 YYEEEE. The CDR3 is 18 residues long. Here the CDR3 reads CASSWLGLAGGPRNEQFF. In DNA, the CDR3 is TGTGCCAGCAGCTGGCTAGGACTAGCGGGAGGGCCCAGGAATGAGCAGTTCTTC.

The genes are TRBV3-1 (or the pseudogene TRBV3-2) and TRBJ1-5, with TRBD1 as a possible D gene (5 bases). This CDR3 contains 15 residues. The germline V gene has CDR1 LGHDT and CDR2 YNNKEL (reference sequence). Trimming shortened V by 1 base and J by 5 bases, and 12 bases separated the two germline ends. The CDR3: CASSQGREGDQPQHF. The DNA for the CDR3 is TGTGCCAGCAGCCAAGGGAGGGAAGGGGATCAGCCCCAGCATTTT.

The chain couples TRBV6-5 to TRBJ2-7; 7 bases fit TRBD2. Germline-derived CDR1 and CDR2 are MNHEY and SVGAGI. The CDR3 loop spans 15 amino acids. V was clipped by 0 bases and J by 6 bases; unmatched bases: 8. CDR3 bases: TGTGCCAGCAGTTACTCGGCGGGAGTGCAACCCGAGCAGTACTTC. This gives the protein CASSYSAGVQPEQYF.

This sequence joins TRBV24-1 and TRBJ2-3, with a weak D call TRBD1 (6 bases). The CDR3 has 15 amino acids. Germline V gene sequence: CDR1 KGHDR, CDR2 SFDVKD. With 7 bases removed from V and 1 base from J, the gap between germline ends came to 14 bases. The CDR3 is CATRLDRIGTDTQYF. CDR3 coding DNA: TGTGCCACCAGGTTAGACAGGATCGGCACAGATACGCAGTATTTT.

The table lists this clone with a count of one. The chain is built from TRBV5-1 and TRBJ1-5, with D possibly matching TRBD1 (5 bases). V gave up 4 bases and J gave up 6 bases, with 14 bases separating them. The CDR3 has 14 amino acids. CDR1 and CDR2 from the germline V gene are SGHRS and YFSETQ. The CDR3 is CASSLTGVTQPQHF. Written as DNA, the CDR3 is TGCGCCAGCAGCCTAACAGGTGTCACTCAGCCCCAGCATTTT.

This chain's CDR3 is CATSRDNLSNQPQHF. CDR3 sequence (DNA): TGTGCCACCAGCAGAGATAATCTCTCCAATCAGCCCCAGCATTTT. J is TRBJ1-5 and V is TRBV15; no definite D call. The germline V and J ends were trimmed by 0 bases and 3 bases, with 9 bases remaining between them. The CDR3 is 15 residues long. Germline CDR1 and CDR2: LNHNV and YYDKDF (reference sequence).

This clone was detected only once. This chain joins TRBV27 and TRBJ2-3; no clear D gene. V lost 6 bases and J 3 bases, leaving 16 bases between the germline ends. CDR3 length: 15 residues. Looked up from germline, CDR1 is MNHEY and CDR2 is SMNVEV (reference sequence). In DNA, the CDR3 is TGTGCCAGCAGGAAAGACACCGGAAGGACAGATACGCAGTATTTT. Its protein product is CASRKDTGRTDTQYF.

The chain couples TRBV25-1 to TRBJ2-4; 11 bases map to TRBD2. V trimming: 4 bases; J trimming: 2 bases; junction bases outside the gene matches: 7. The CDR3 has 17 amino acids. Looked up from germline, CDR1 is MGHDK and CDR2 is SYGVNS. The chain's CDR3 is CASSARLAGTTKNIQYF. The CDR3 DNA is TGTGCCAGCAGTGCGCGACTAGCGGGGACGACCAAAAACATTCAGTACTTC.